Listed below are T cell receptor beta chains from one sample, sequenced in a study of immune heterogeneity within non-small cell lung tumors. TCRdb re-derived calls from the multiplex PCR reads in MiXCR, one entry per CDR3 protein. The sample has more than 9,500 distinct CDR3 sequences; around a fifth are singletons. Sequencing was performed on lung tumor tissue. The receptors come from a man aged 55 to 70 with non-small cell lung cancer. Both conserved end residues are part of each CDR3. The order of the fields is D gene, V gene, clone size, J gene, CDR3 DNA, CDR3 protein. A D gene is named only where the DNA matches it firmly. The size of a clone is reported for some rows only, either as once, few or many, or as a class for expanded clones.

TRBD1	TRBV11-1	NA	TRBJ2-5	TGTGCCAGCAGGCCACAGGGGGCGTCTTCCGAAGAGACCCAGTACTTC	CASRPQGASSEETQYF
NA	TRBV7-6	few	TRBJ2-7	TGTGCCAGCAGCTTAGTGTGGGACACCTACGAGCAGTACTTC	CASSLVWDTYEQYF
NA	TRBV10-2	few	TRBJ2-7	TGCGCCAGCTCCCTAACCGGAGGGGCCACCGAGCAGTACTTC	CASSLTGGATEQYF
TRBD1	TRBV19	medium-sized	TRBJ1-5	TGTGCCAGTAGTATTAGTCAGGGGGTCAATCAGCCCCAGCATTTT	CASSISQGVNQPQHF
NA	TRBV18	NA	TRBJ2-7	TGTGCCAGCTCACCTCCCCTGACAGAGACTCGCACATACGAGCAGTACTTC	CASSPPLTETRTYEQYF
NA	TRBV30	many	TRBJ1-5	TGTGCCTGGAGTCGGGAGCGAAATCAGCCCCAGCATTTT	CAWSRERNQPQHF
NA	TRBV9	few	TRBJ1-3	TGTGCCAGCAGCGTAACCCTAGCGGGGAGGACTGGAAACACCATATATTTT	CASSVTLAGRTGNTIYF
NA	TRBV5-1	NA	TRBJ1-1	TGCGCCAGCAGCTTAGTCTTGAACACTGAAGCTTTCTTT	CASSLVLNTEAFF
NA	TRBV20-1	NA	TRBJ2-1	TGCAGTGCTAGAGATCCAGTGGGCTCCTACAATGAGCAGTTCTTC	CSARDPVGSYNEQFF
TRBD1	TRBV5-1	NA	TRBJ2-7	TGCGCCAGCAGCTTGACAGGGGGGTACGAGCAGTACTTC	CASSLTGGYEQYF
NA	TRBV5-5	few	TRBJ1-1	TGTGCCAGCAGCTTGTTGGTCTCGGGGTTCACTGAAGCTTTCTTT	CASSLLVSGFTEAFF
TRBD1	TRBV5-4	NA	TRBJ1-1	TGTGCCAGCAGCTCATTACAGGGGGCTGAAGCTTTCTTT	CASSSLQGAEAFF